Below are 23 T cell receptor beta chains sequenced from a single sample in a study of blood T cell repertoires in COVID-19. Sequenced by immunoSEQ multiplex PCR; TCRdb stores in-frame clones only, minus some. The sample consists of about 240,000 clones, 80% to 90% of them appearing once. Sample: peripheral blood. Receptor source: a man in his sixties with acute or convalescent COVID-19.

The chain carries TRBV6-5 and TRBJ1-5; 8 bases line up with TRBD1. The CDR3 sequence is 13 residues long. Trimming cost V 6 bases and J 6 bases; bases outside gene matches: 4. Germline assignment: CDR1 MNHEY and CDR2 SVGAGI. The DNA for the CDR3 is TGTGCCAGCAGGGAGACAGGGGTTCAGCCCCAGCATTTT. Encoded protein: CASRETGVQPQHF.

The chain joins TRBV27 to TRBJ2-7, with 8 bases identical to TRBD2. The length of the CDR3 is 11 residues. Losses at the gene ends were 6 bases for V and 7 bases for J; bases not matched to a gene: 2. Germline CDR1 MNHEY, CDR2 SMNVEV (reference sequence). Here the CDR3 DNA reads TGTGCCAGCAGGGAGCGGGAGGAGCAGTACTTC. Translating gives CASREREEQYF.

The V call is TRBV28, the J call TRBJ1-6, with unresolved D. In germline, CDR1 is MDHEN, CDR2 SYDVKM. Trimming cost V 2 bases and J 7 bases, with 12 bases left between them. This CDR3 comprises 15 residues. CDR3 sequence reads: CASSLVEGTNSPLHF. Written as DNA, the CDR3 is TGTGCCAGCAGTTTAGTCGAGGGTACCAATTCACCCCTCCACTTT.

This clone occurred once. V and J are TRBV29-1 and TRBJ1-1; D not resolved. Germline CDR1 is SQVTM and CDR2 is ANQGSEA. V shed 7 bases and J shed 4 bases, with 13 bases lying between them. This CDR3 has 12 residues. The CDR3 sequence is CSAVAGGTEAFF. Here the CDR3 DNA reads TGCAGCGCTGTAGCCGGAGGCACTGAAGCTTTCTTT.

This clone was seen a few times. The CDR3 DNA reads as TGTGCCAGCAGATGGACAGGGGCTAACTATGGCTACACCTTC. It codes for CASRWTGANYGYTF. The chain uses TRBV28 and TRBJ1-2, with TRBD1 matching 9 bases. Trimming removed 6 bases from V and 0 bases from J; junction bases left unmatched: 2. The CDR3 covers 14 residues. From germline, CDR1 is MDHEN and CDR2 SYDVKM.

The V and J genes are TRBV28 and TRBJ1-2; 8 nucleotides align to TRBD1. Trimming cost V 7 bases and J 7 bases; bases outside gene matches: 14. CDR1 is MDHEN, CDR2 SYDVKM, per germline. The CDR3 is made up of 15 amino acids. The CDR3 bases are TGTGCCAGCAACTTGGACAGGGCCACTATAAGTGGCTACACCTTC. Protein sequence: CASNLDRATISGYTF.

The chain uses TRBV27 and TRBJ2-2; TRBD1 matches 7 bases. This CDR3 region has 16 residues. Unmatched junction bases numbered 14, after V lost 8 bases and J lost 5 bases. Germline V gene data show CDR1 as MNHEY and CDR2 as SMNVEV (reference sequence). The CDR3 loop reads CASHTPGTVRTGELFF. The CDR3 bases are TGTGCCAGCCATACGCCCGGGACAGTTAGGACCGGGGAGCTGTTTTTT.

This chain connects TRBV28 to TRBJ2-6, with TRBD2 matching 7 bases. The CDR3 extends over 16 amino acids. The trim removed 6 bases at V and 0 bases at J, leaving 5 bases unmatched. Germline V gene lookup returns CDR1 MDHEN and CDR2 SYDVKM. The CDR3 coding sequence is TGTGCCAGCAGACCAGCGGGACCCTCTGGGGCCAACGTCCTGACTTTC. Protein sequence: CASRPAGPSGANVLTF.

The J gene is TRBJ1-1, the V gene TRBV2, with a tentative D call TRBD1 (6 bases). Germline V lookup: CDR1 SNHLY, CDR2 FYNNEI. Trimming shortened V by 6 bases and J by 1 base, and 15 bases separated the two germline ends. The CDR3 is 15 amino acids. This CDR3 reads CASSEPWGRNTEAFF. Written as DNA, the CDR3 is TGTGCCAGCAGCGAACCCTGGGGGCGGAACACTGAAGCTTTCTTT.

V usage is TRBV28 and J usage is TRBJ2-3; D is perhaps TRBD1 (6 bases). Trimming stripped 5 bases from V and 1 base from J, with 22 bases between. CDR3 length: 18 amino acids. Germline lookup yields CDR1 MDHEN and CDR2 SYDVKM. CDR3 region: CASSPIRWGPYGTDTQYF. As DNA, the CDR3 is TGTGCCAGCAGTCCAATAAGGTGGGGGCCCTACGGCACAGATACGCAGTATTTT.

V and J are TRBV7-2 and TRBJ2-1; 13 bases fit TRBD2. This CDR3 is 17 amino acids long. Germline CDR1 and CDR2: SGHTA and FQGNSA. Trimming took 5 bases from V and 4 from J; bases not matched to a gene: 8. This chain's CDR3 is CASSARLAGGLYNEQFF. The CDR3 DNA is TGTGCCAGCAGCGCCAGACTAGCGGGAGGCCTTTACAATGAGCAGTTCTTC. Supplemented by reference TRBV7-2 and TRBJ2-1, the full variable domain reads GAGVSQSPSNKVTEKGKDVELRCDPISGHTALYWYRQSLGQGLEFLIYFQGNSAPDKSGLPSDRFSAERTGGSVSTLTIQRTQQEDSAVYLCASSARLAGGLYNEQFFGPGTRLTVL.

The genes are TRBV28 and TRBJ2-3; 8 bases map to TRBD2. The germline V gene has CDR1 MDHEN and CDR2 SYDVKM. CDR3 length: 12 amino acids. Trimming at V came to 6 bases and at J to 10 bases, leaving 6 bases not matched to a gene. As DNA, the CDR3 is TGTGCCAGCAGACCCCAGGGACTAGCGCAGTATTTT. Translating it yields CASRPQGLAQYF.

The rearrangement links TRBV18 to TRBJ1-2; no firm D call. The CDR3 is 12 amino acids. Trimming left V 2 bases short and J 9 bases short, with 10 bases between. From germline, CDR1 is KGHSH and CDR2 LQKENI. CDR3 region: CASSPVGRRYTF. The DNA of the CDR3 is TGTGCCAGCTCACCAGTGGGCCGACGCTACACCTTC.

This clone was seen a few times. The chain carries TRBV9 and TRBJ1-2; the match to TRBD1 covers 9 bases. The germline CDR1 and CDR2 sequences are SGDLS and YYNGEE. Trimming cost V 5 bases and J 3 bases; bases outside gene matches: 8. The CDR3 covers 15 residues. The CDR3 DNA reads as TGTGCCAGCAGAAGCGGGACAGGGACGGACTATGGCTACACCTTC. This sequence encodes CASRSGTGTDYGYTF.

This chain connects TRBV7-3 to TRBJ1-3; possible D gene TRBD1, 6 bases. The V and J ends lost 0 bases and 4 bases respectively, with 28 bases between them. CDR1 is SGHTA, CDR2 FQGTGA, per germline. The length of the CDR3 is 21 residues. CDR3 loop: CASSLTSPVQGKTPLGNTIYF. The CDR3, as DNA: TGTGCCAGCAGCTTAACATCGCCTGTACAGGGTAAAACCCCTTTAGGAAACACCATATATTTT.

The rearrangement uses TRBV9 and TRBJ1-3; possibly TRBD1 for D (5 bases). V dropped 3 bases and J dropped 8 bases, with 12 bases sitting between them. Germline V CDR1 and CDR2: SGDLS, YYNGEE. The CDR3 runs to 13 residues. The CDR3 region has the DNA TGTGCCAGCAGCGCCGGGACGGGGGACACCATATATTTT. As protein: CASSAGTGDTIYF.

This clone was seen a single time. The rearrangement links TRBV6-5 to TRBJ1-2; 10 nucleotides line up with TRBD1. Germline CDR1 MNHEY, CDR2 SVGAGI. This CDR3 has 16 residues. Trimming cost V 4 bases and J 5 bases; bases outside gene matches: 10. DNA for the CDR3: TGTGCCAGCAGTTCGTCGACAGGGGGCCCCCTTTATGGCTACACCTTC. Protein sequence: CASSSSTGGPLYGYTF.

The rearrangement joins TRBV7-2 to TRBJ1-2, with TRBD1 as a possible D gene (5 bases). Germline V gives CDR1 SGHTA, CDR2 FQGNSA. This CDR3 has 13 amino acids. V gave up 5 bases and J gave up 5 bases, with 12 bases separating them. CDR3 sequence reads: CASSPPGKYGYTF. The CDR3 region has the DNA TGTGCCAGCAGCCCCCCAGGGAAGTATGGCTACACCTTC.

The chain employs TRBV5-4 and TRBJ2-3; TRBD1 matches at 11 bases. Germline trimming cut 4 bases from V and 0 bases from J; bases unmatched to any gene: 10. Germline V gives CDR1 SGHNT, CDR2 YYREEE (reference sequence). CDR3 length equals 18 residues. The CDR3 DNA reads as TGTGCCAGCAGCGCGCGGGACAGGGGGAAAATCAGCACAGATACGCAGTATTTT. This encodes CASSARDRGKISTDTQYF.

The genes are TRBV19 and TRBJ2-5; D may be TRBD1 (6 bases). The length of the CDR3 is 12 residues. Germline-derived CDR1 and CDR2 are LNHDA and SQIVND (reference sequence). V was shortened by 6 bases and J by 3 bases, with 8 bases between the two germline ends. The chain's CDR3 is CASRQGEETQYF. The CDR3 DNA is TGTGCCAGTAGACAGGGTGAAGAGACCCAGTACTTC.

The genes are TRBV4-2 and TRBJ1-2; 9 bases agree with TRBD1. The CDR3 length is 15 residues. Germline CDR1 LGHNA, CDR2 YNFKEQ. V lost 3 bases, J lost 3 bases, and 5 bases stayed unmatched. The CDR3 spells CASSQGDREDYGYTF. The CDR3, as DNA: TGTGCCAGCAGCCAGGGGGACAGGGAGGACTATGGCTACACCTTC.

The chain employs TRBV4-2 and TRBJ1-3; D is perhaps TRBD1 (5 bases). The length of the CDR3 is 16 residues. Germline lookup yields CDR1 LGHNA and CDR2 YNFKEQ. Trimming left V 3 bases short and J 0 bases short, with 12 bases between. The CDR3 loop is CASSHPKDSSGNTIYF. The CDR3 nucleotides read TGTGCCAGCAGCCACCCCAAAGACAGCTCTGGAAACACCATATATTTT.

This rearrangement joins TRBV18 to TRBJ2-2; the match to TRBD1 covers 9 bases. The V gene's germline CDR1 is KGHSH and CDR2 LQKENI. The CDR3 totals 16 residues. V lost 5 bases and J lost 3; bases outside the gene matches: 7. Here the CDR3 reads CASSSRDRAYTGELFF. CDR3 bases: TGTGCCAGCTCAAGCCGGGACAGGGCATACACCGGGGAGCTGTTTTTT.